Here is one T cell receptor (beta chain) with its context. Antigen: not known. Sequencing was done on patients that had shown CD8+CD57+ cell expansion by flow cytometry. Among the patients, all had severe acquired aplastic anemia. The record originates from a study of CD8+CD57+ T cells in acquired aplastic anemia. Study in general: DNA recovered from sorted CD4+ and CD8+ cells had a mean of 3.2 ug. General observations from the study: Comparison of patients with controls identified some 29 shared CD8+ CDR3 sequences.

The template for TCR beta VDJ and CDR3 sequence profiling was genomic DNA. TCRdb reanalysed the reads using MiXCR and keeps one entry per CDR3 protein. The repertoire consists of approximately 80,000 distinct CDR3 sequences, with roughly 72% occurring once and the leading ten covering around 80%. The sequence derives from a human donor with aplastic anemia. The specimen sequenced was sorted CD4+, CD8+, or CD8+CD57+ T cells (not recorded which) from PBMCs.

CDR3 region: CATSSGQGIYEQYF. The CDR3, as DNA: TGTGCCACCAGCTCGGGACAGGGGATCTACGAGCAGTACTTC. V is TRBV15 and J is TRBJ2-7; 10 positions agree with TRBD1. The CDR3 is 14 amino acids. The ends lost 5 bases at V and 3 bases at J; junction bases unmatched: 4. The germline CDR1 and CDR2 sequences are LNHNV and YYDKDF (reference sequence).